This entry lists 3 T cell receptor beta chains sequenced from one sample in a study of blood T cell repertoires in COVID-19 (dated by TCRdb to 2018 to 2020). The library came from the immunoSEQ multiplex PCR assay. TCRdb stores this immuneACCESS table with in-frame sequences only. Part of the clones is absent; in the studies checked, under half of the shortfall reflects unresolved V genes, and no reason is known for the rest. A total of around 200,000 clones appear in this sample, approximately 87% of them only once. The top ten clonotypes cover roughly 6.4% of the sample. Specimen: peripheral blood. Receptors originate from a man aged 55 to 70 who had recovered from COVID-19.

This sequence joins TRBV27 and TRBJ2-7; D may be TRBD2 (6 bases). Germline CDR1 MNHEY, CDR2 SMNVEV (reference sequence). Trimming pared 5 bases from V and 3 bases from J, leaving 20 bases between. The CDR3 has 16 residues. CDR3 in amino acids: CASSEVRGSRVYEQYF. In DNA, the CDR3 is TGTGCCAGCAGTGAAGTTCGGGGGAGTAGAGTCTACGAGCAGTACTTC.

CDR3 amino acids: CASSRDRGQDEKLFF. Written as DNA, the CDR3 is TGTGCCAGCAGCAGAGACAGGGGGCAGGATGAAAAACTGTTTTTT. The V gene is TRBV5-4, the J gene TRBJ1-4, with 10 bases fitting TRBD1. CDR3 length equals 15 residues. Looked up from germline, CDR1 is SGHNT and CDR2 is YYREEE (reference sequence). The V segment lost 4 bases and the J segment 6 bases; nucleotides outside the gene matches: 6.

The chain has TRBV19 and TRBJ2-5; 8 bases line up with TRBD2. Per germline, CDR1 LNHDA and CDR2 SQIVND (reference sequence). V was clipped by 7 bases and J by 4 bases; unmatched bases: 8. This CDR3 has 14 residues. The CDR3 region is CASKAGGAGETQYF. CDR3 nucleotides: TGTGCCAGTAAAGCCGGGGGGGCGGGAGAGACCCAGTACTTC.